This is a list of T cell receptor beta chains from one sample in a study of T cells after yellow fever vaccination. One entry per CDR3 protein, called by TCRdb with MiXCR from the 5' RACE reads. The table includes under 700,000 distinct CDR3 sequences, about a sixth detected once. The sequences come from PBMCs, collected 5 days after the first yellow fever vaccination. These receptor sequences come from a man between 18 and 29 years old who received the YFV17D yellow fever vaccine. Each CDR3 is given without its conserved first and last residue. The order of the fields is V gene, CDR3 protein.

>TRBV12-3/TRBV12-4
ASSLGQGGHTEAF
>TRBV11-2
ASCSGGDTQY
>TRBV11-1
ASSRGQGAADTQY
>TRBV6-6
ASGRSNTEAF
>TRBV4-3
ASSQKTTGDVGELF
>TRBV4-3
ASSQEQGRQLF
>TRBV12-3/TRBV12-4
ASSLADGDYT
>TRBV4-3
ASSLRTGTGPDTQY
>TRBV5-6
ASSFRQATLAKNIQY
>TRBV5-1
ASSPGGQSEKLF
>TRBV7-6
ASSPRGQGSFRLF
>TRBV4-3
ASSQENRGWADTQY
>TRBV27
ASRLTGIGNTIY
>TRBV14
ASSQQEGSGYT
>TRBV19
ASSMKHLYEQY
>TRBV12-3/TRBV12-4
ASSPLRGRGTDTQY
>TRBV20-1
SARDTQGARSNQPQH
>TRBV7-2
ASTQDRGGQNIQY
>TRBV20-1
SARGSTGDQETQY
>TRBV11-2
ATAANYGYT
>TRBV2
ARGTGYSGANVLT
>TRBV11-2
ASRSPRASGGAFGDTQY
>TRBV7-3
ASWSEQF
>TRBV6-2/TRBV6-3
ASSPPGFVGEQY
>TRBV7-2
ASSFPGSGNTIY
>TRBV7-2
ASSFSGGGQETQY
>TRBV7-8
ASSLWGSRGYT
>TRBV7-3
ASSKGSAATGELF
>TRBV7-6
ASSFDRVHEQY
>TRBV7-9
ASSRIQAGESPQH
>TRBV6-5
ASSYGLATEAF
>TRBV9
ASSTARGGETQY
>TRBV5-1
ASSSWTNQPQH
>TRBV3-1
ASSPRQSYEQY
>TRBV20-1
SANQPQH
>TRBV7-9
ASRSMGTQY
>TRBV5-1
ASSLGASGANVLT
>TRBV12-3/TRBV12-4
ASRLGGGSNTGELF
>TRBV7-2
ASSWQGRSETQY